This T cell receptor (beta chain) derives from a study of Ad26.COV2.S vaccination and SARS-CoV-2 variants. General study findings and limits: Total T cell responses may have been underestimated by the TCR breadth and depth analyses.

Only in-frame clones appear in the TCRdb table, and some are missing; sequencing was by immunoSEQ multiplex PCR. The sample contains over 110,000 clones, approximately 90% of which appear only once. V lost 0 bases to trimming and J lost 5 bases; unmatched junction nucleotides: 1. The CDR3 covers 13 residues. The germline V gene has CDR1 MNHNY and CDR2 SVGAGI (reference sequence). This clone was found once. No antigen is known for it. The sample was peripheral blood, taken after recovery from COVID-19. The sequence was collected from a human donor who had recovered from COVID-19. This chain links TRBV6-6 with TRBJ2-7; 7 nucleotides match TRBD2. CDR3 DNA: TGTGCCAGCAGTTACTCACGGGGGGACGAGCAGTACTTC. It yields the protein CASSYSRGDEQYF.